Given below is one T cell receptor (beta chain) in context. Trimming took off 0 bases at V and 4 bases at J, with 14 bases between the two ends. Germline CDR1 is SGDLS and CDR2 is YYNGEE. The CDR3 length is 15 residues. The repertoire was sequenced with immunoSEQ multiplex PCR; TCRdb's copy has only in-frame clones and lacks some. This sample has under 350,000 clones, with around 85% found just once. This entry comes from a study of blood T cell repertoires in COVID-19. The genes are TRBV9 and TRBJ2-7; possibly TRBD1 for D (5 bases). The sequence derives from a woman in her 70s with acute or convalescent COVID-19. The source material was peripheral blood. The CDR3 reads CASSVGQSLHYEQYF. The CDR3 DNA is TGTGCCAGCAGCGTAGGACAGAGTCTCCATTACGAGCAGTACTTC.